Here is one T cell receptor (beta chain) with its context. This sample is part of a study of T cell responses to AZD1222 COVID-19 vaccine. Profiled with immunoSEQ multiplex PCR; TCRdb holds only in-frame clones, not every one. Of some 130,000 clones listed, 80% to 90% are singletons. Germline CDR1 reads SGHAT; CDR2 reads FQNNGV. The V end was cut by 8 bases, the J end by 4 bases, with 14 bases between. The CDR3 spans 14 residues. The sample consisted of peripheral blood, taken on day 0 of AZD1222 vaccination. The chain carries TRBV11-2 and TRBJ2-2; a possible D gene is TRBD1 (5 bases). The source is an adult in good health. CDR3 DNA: TGTGCCAGCGCATCCTTCAGGGTCACCGGGGAGCTGTTTTTT. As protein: CASASFRVTGELFF. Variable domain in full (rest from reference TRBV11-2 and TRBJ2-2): EAGVAQSPRYKIIEKRQSVAFWCNPISGHATLYWYQQILGQGPKLLIQFQNNGVVDDSQLPKDRFSAERLKGVDSTLKIQPAKLEDSAVYLCASASFRVTGELFFGEGSRLTVL.